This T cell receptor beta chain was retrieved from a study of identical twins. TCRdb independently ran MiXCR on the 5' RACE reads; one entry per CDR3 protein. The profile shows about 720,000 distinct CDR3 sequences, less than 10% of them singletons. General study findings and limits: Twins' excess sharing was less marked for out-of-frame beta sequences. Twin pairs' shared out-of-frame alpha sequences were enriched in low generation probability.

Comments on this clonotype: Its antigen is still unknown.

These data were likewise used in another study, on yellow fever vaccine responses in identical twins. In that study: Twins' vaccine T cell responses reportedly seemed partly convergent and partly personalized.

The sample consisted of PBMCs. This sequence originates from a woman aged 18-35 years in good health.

Here the CDR3 DNA reads TGTGCCAGCACTCCGGACAGGGTGAGAGAGACCCAGTACTTC. Encoded protein: CASTPDRVRETQYF. This sequence joins TRBV6-2 or TRBV6-3 and TRBJ2-5, with 8 nucleotides matching TRBD1. Trimming cost V 7 bases and J 4 bases; bases outside gene matches: 8. This CDR3 is 14 amino acids long. CDR1 MNHEY and CDR2 SVGEGT come from the germline V gene.